The 4 T cell receptor beta chains presented below share a single source sample, sequenced in a study of T cells in Graves' hyperthyroidism and ophthalmopathy. RNA transcripts yielded amplified TCR beta CDR3 regions. A set of HTBI primers served as the primers for a first-round RT-PCR of the TCR CDR3. Each CDR3 protein is one row after TCRdb ran MiXCR on the multiplex PCR reads. Among 350,000 or so distinct CDR3 sequences, approximately 18% were seen once, and the ten largest hold about half. The specimen sequenced was blood. These receptors were taken from a woman aged 45-65 years with Graves' hyperthyroidism.

At least ten counts were recorded for this clonotype. DNA for the CDR3: TGTGCCAGCAGCCCGGGCAGGGACTGCAATCAGCCCCAGCATTTT. The encoded protein is CASSPGRDCNQPQHF. This chain links TRBV11-3 with TRBJ1-5, with a possible D match to TRBD1 (5 bases). This CDR3 has 15 residues. Germline CDR1 and CDR2: SGHNT and YENEEA. V was clipped by 5 bases and J by 2 bases, with 13 bases between them.

There are a few counts of this clonotype. The chain employs TRBV10-2 and TRBJ1-2, with 10 nucleotides matching TRBD1. CDR3 length: 16 amino acids. V was clipped by 0 bases and J by 3 bases; unmatched bases: 4. Germline V gene data show CDR1 as WSHSY and CDR2 as SAAADI. CDR3 DNA: TGCGCCAGCAGTGAGTCGGCCGGGACAGGGGACTATGGCTACACCTTC. The encoded protein is CASSESAGTGDYGYTF.

There are many counts of this clonotype. The CDR3 region has the DNA TGTGCCAGCAGTGAAACGGCAGGGAATGGCTACACCTTC. Protein: CASSETAGNGYTF. V is TRBV6-1 and J is TRBJ1-2; TRBD1 is a possible D gene (5 bases). V gave up 2 bases and J gave up 6 bases, with 10 bases separating them. CDR3 length: 13 amino acids. Germline values: CDR1 MNHNS, CDR2 SASEGT.

The chain uses TRBV6-1 and TRBJ1-2; tentative D call: TRBD1 (6 bases). V gave up 5 bases and J gave up 1 base, with 14 bases separating them. Germline V gene lookup returns CDR1 MNHNS and CDR2 SASEGT. This CDR3 spans 15 amino acids. DNA of the CDR3: TGTGCCAGCAGTAGGGACGGACAGATTAACTATGGCTACACCTTC. As protein: CASSRDGQINYGYTF.